What follows are 20 T cell receptor beta chains derived from one specimen sequenced in a study of beta chain features in type 1 diabetes. All of the isolated RNA was reverse transcribed, so expressed TCRB transcripts were sequenced. The protocol was immunoSEQ multiplex PCR, while the TCRdb copy is restricted to in-frame clones and leaves out a portion. The sample shows fewer than 350,000 clones, about 20% of them seen only once. Sequenced sample: naive CD4+ T cells from blood. These receptor sequences come from a young woman in good health.

This clone was counted only a few times. This chain joins TRBV15 and TRBJ1-2; D is perhaps TRBD1 (6 bases). The CDR3 totals 14 residues. The V gene lost 5 bases and the J gene lost 4 bases, with 14 bases spanning the gap. Germline V lookup: CDR1 LNHNV, CDR2 YYDKDF (reference sequence). The CDR3 DNA reads as TGTGCCACCAGCGTAAGACAGGCCTCCTATGGCTACACCTTC. Translation: CATSVRQASYGYTF.

V gene TRBV4-1 combines with J gene TRBJ2-2, with 10 nucleotides matching TRBD2. Germline lookup yields CDR1 MGHRA and CDR2 YSYEKL. CDR3 length equals 16 residues. The V segment lost 3 bases and the J segment 6 bases; nucleotides outside the gene matches: 7. DNA of the CDR3: TGCGCCAGCAGCCAGGCTCTAGCGGGGGTACCCGGGGAGCTGTTTTTT. It specifies CASSQALAGVPGELFF.

The rearrangement links TRBV7-2 to TRBJ1-2; 11 bases agree with TRBD1. Unmatched junction bases numbered 3, after V lost 4 bases and J lost 8 bases. Per the germline V gene, CDR1 is SGHTA and CDR2 is FQGNSA. This CDR3 spans 13 amino acids. DNA for the CDR3: TGTGCCAGCAGCTGGGGACAGGGGGAGGGCTACACCTTC. Residues: CASSWGQGEGYTF.

This chain joins TRBV2 and TRBJ1-1, with D maybe TRBD1 (5 bases). The germline V and J ends were trimmed by 11 bases and 7 bases, with 11 bases remaining between them. Germline CDR1 reads SNHLY; CDR2 reads FYNNEI. This CDR3 comprises 10 residues. The CDR3 spells CASTGGEAFF. The CDR3 bases are TGTGCCTCGACGGGGGGTGAAGCTTTCTTT.

This clone was counted between two and nine times. The chain carries TRBV5-6 and TRBJ2-5; TRBD1 agrees at 10 bases. Losses at the gene ends were 5 bases for V and 4 bases for J; bases not matched to a gene: 8. The CDR3 consists of 15 residues. CDR1 is SGHDT and CDR2 is YYEEEE in the germline V gene. CDR3 nucleotide sequence: TGTGCCAGCAGAGAGGGACAGGGGCCGGCAGAGACCCAGTACTTC. Translated, it gives CASREGQGPAETQYF. The whole variable domain, filled in from reference TRBV5-6 and TRBJ2-5, reads DAGVTQSPTHLIKTRGQQVTLRCSPKSGHDTVSWYQQALGQGPQFIFQYYEEEERQRGNFPDRFSGHQFPNYSSELNVNALLLGDSALYLCASREGQGPAETQYFGPGTRLLVL.

The rearrangement uses TRBV7-9 and TRBJ2-7; 14 bases are a match to TRBD2. CDR3 length equals 15 residues. V was pared by 5 bases and J by 6 bases, with 6 bases of the junction left unmatched. From germline, CDR1 is SEHNR and CDR2 FQNEAQ (reference sequence). For the CDR3, the DNA is TGTGCCAGCAGCCCCGGGACTAGCGGGAGAAGCGAGCAGTACTTC. Its protein product is CASSPGTSGRSEQYF. The full variable domain, its missing parts supplied by reference TRBV7-9 and TRBJ2-7, is DTGVSQNPRHKITKRGQNVTFRCDPISEHNRLYWYRQTLGQGPEFLTYFQNEAQLEKSRLLSDRFSAERPKGSFSTLEIQRTEQGDSAMYLCASSPGTSGRSEQYFGPGTRLTVT.

The chain carries TRBV9 and TRBJ1-6; 7 nucleotides align to TRBD1. V lost 2 bases to trimming and J lost 6 bases; unmatched junction nucleotides: 8. Germline-derived CDR1 and CDR2 are SGDLS and YYNGEE. The length of the CDR3 is 16 residues. The CDR3 DNA reads as TGTGCCAGCAGCGTGGCCGGGACAGCAGTTAATTCACCCCTCCACTTT. Translating it yields CASSVAGTAVNSPLHF.

This sequence joins TRBV11-2 and TRBJ2-1; 7 nucleotides match TRBD2. J lost 7 bases, V lost 4 bases, and 10 bases had no gene match. Germline CDR1 is SGHAT and CDR2 is FQNNGV. This CDR3 has 15 residues. CDR3 sequence: CASSSRLAAANEQFF. The CDR3 DNA follows: TGTGCCAGCAGCTCCCGACTAGCAGCCGCGAATGAGCAGTTCTTC.

This chain joins TRBV6-6 and TRBJ2-7; 7 nucleotides align to TRBD2. The CDR3 is 14 residues long. The ends lost 5 bases at V and 1 base at J; junction bases unmatched: 5. Germline V gene lookup returns CDR1 MNHNY and CDR2 SVGAGI (reference sequence). The CDR3 loop is CASSTRTSSYEQYF. DNA of the CDR3: TGTGCCAGCAGTACCAGGACTAGTTCCTACGAGCAGTACTTC.

This clone has a handful of counts. The chain carries TRBV5-1 and TRBJ2-3; no reliable D call. The CDR3 is made up of 14 amino acids. V was pared by 0 bases and J by 3 bases, with 8 bases between. CDR1 SGHRS and CDR2 YFSETQ come from the germline V gene. The DNA for the CDR3 is TGCGCCAGCAGCTTGGGAGAAGCTACAGATACGCAGTATTTT. It encodes CASSLGEATDTQYF.

This clone was counted only a few times. The chain recombines TRBV7-9 with TRBJ2-1; 9 nucleotides agree with TRBD1. Germline V gives CDR1 SEHNR, CDR2 FQNEAQ (reference sequence). The J segment lost 0 bases and the V segment lost 5 bases, leaving 5 bases of the junction unmatched. CDR3 length: 16 amino acids. In DNA form, the CDR3 reads TGTGCCAGCAGCAAAGTGGGACAGGGCTCCTACAATGAGCAGTTCTTC. Protein product: CASSKVGQGSYNEQFF.

V and J are TRBV18 and TRBJ1-1, with TRBD1 matching 8 bases. With V trimmed by 6 bases and J by 3 bases, 9 bases remained unmatched. The CDR3 is 15 amino acids. Per germline, CDR1 KGHSH and CDR2 LQKENI. CDR3 sequence (DNA): TGTGCCAGCTCGGGGGGACAGGCGCCCCACACTGAAGCTTTCTTT. Encoded protein: CASSGGQAPHTEAFF.

The rearrangement links TRBV5-1 to TRBJ2-5; the match to TRBD2 covers 12 bases. Trimming at V came to 3 bases and at J to 2 bases, leaving 5 bases not matched to a gene. The CDR3 extends over 16 amino acids. Germline V gene data show CDR1 as SGHRS and CDR2 as YFSETQ. The CDR3 region has the DNA TGCGCCAGCAGCTCGACTAGCGGGGGCCATCAAGAGACCCAGTACTTC. Its protein is CASSSTSGGHQETQYF.

The genes are TRBV29-1 and TRBJ2-3; D possibly corresponds to TRBD1 (5 bases). This CDR3 comprises 11 residues. CDR1 is SQVTM and CDR2 is ANQGSEA in the germline V gene. V lost 3 bases to trimming and J lost 8 bases, with 9 bases between them. This chain's CDR3 is CSVDQGSTQYF. The CDR3 nucleotides read TGCAGCGTTGACCAGGGCTCTACGCAGTATTTT.

The sample holds one count of this clone. The chain has TRBV5-5 and TRBJ2-2; D possibly corresponds to TRBD1 (5 bases). V lost 0 bases and J lost 6, with 9 bases in between. The CDR3 runs 14 residues. CDR1 SGHKS and CDR2 YYEKEE come from the germline V gene (reference sequence). CDR3 residues: CASSLGQGSGELFF. For the CDR3, the DNA is TGTGCCAGCAGCTTGGGCCAGGGATCCGGGGAGCTGTTTTTT.

This clone was detected a few times. CDR3 in DNA: TGTGCCAGCAGCTTCCAACGCGGGGTATACTCTGGGGCCAACGTCCTGACTTTC. Protein product: CASSFQRGVYSGANVLTF. This sequence joins TRBV9 and TRBJ2-6; D perhaps matches TRBD2 (6 bases). This CDR3 spans 18 amino acids. Germline-derived CDR1 and CDR2 are SGDLS and YYNGEE. Deletions cut 4 bases from V and 0 bases from J, with 17 bases between.

This chain connects TRBV9 to TRBJ2-5; D gene unclear. The germline V gene encodes CDR1 SGDLS and CDR2 YYNGEE. Trimming left V 3 bases short and J 3 bases short, with 15 bases between. This CDR3 region has 15 residues. CDR3 in DNA: TGTGCCAGCAGCGGAGGCTCAACTGTAGAAGAGACCCAGTACTTC. As protein: CASSGGSTVEETQYF.

This clone has just a few counts. This sequence joins TRBV30 and TRBJ1-1, with unresolved D. Trimming pared 7 bases from V and 1 base from J, leaving 10 bases between. Germline V lookup: CDR1 GTSNPN, CDR2 SVGIG (reference sequence). CDR3 length: 12 residues. DNA of the CDR3: TGTGCCTCCACGGAGGGGAACACTGAAGCTTTCTTT. It encodes CASTEGNTEAFF.

Only a few counts were recorded for this clone. The chain employs TRBV5-4 and TRBJ2-1; D possibly corresponds to TRBD2 (6 bases). The ends were cut back, 1 base at V and 2 bases at J, with 10 bases in the middle. The CDR3 length is 15 residues. CDR1 and CDR2 (germline): SGHNT, YYREEE (reference sequence). The CDR3 spells CASSLSAGTYNEQFF. CDR3 DNA sequence: TGTGCCAGCAGCTTGAGCGCGGGAACCTACAATGAGCAGTTCTTC.

CDR3 protein: CASSRGGADVDTQYF. The CDR3 DNA follows: TGCGCCAGCAGCCGCGGGGGGGCCGATGTAGATACGCAGTATTTT. The chain carries TRBV5-1 and TRBJ2-3; TRBD2 matches 9 bases. The germline V gene encodes CDR1 SGHRS and CDR2 YFSETQ. This CDR3 is 15 amino acids long. With V trimmed by 4 bases and J by 5 bases, 8 bases remained unmatched.